The rows below give T cell receptor beta chains drawn from one sample of a study of T-cell reconstitution after alpha-beta-depleted transplantation in children. One entry per CDR3 protein, called by TCRdb with MiXCR from the PCR reads. The table lists 250,000 to 350,000 distinct CDR3 sequences, 9.9% of them singletons, with over 9.5% in the top ten. This material consisted of PBMCs from the stem cell graft donor, taken from the stem cell graft. Receptor source: a human donor who donated a stem cell graft to a child with SCID. CDR3s include the opening cysteine and the closing phenylalanine or tryptophan. D genes are given only for firm matches. The listing skips clone size in some rows; elsewhere it reads once, few, many or a size class.

-,TRBV19,14,-,TRBJ2-7,TGTGCCAGTAATCCTGGGGTAAAAACCTACGAGCAGTACTTC,CASNPGVKTYEQYF
few,TRBV5-6,13,TRBD1,TRBJ1-5,TGTGCCAGCAGCCGGACAGGGCGGCAGCCCCAGCATTTT,CASSRTGRQPQHF
many,TRBV2,15,-,TRBJ1-4,TGTGCCAGCAGCCCCTCTCCGCGGGCTAATGAAAAACTGTTTTTT,CASSPSPRANEKLFF
-,TRBV10-3,17,TRBD1,TRBJ2-3,TGTGCCATCAGGACCGGGACAGGGGATATTTTCACAGATACGCAGTATTTT,CAIRTGTGDIFTDTQYF
few,TRBV7-7,13,-,TRBJ2-1,TGTGCTAGCAGCGCTGGAGGAAGCAATGAGCAGTTCTTC,CASSAGGSNEQFF
many,TRBV29-1,12,-,TRBJ1-1,TGCAGCGTTGAAGGAAGAGGCACTGAAGCTTTCTTT,CSVEGRGTEAFF
-,TRBV6-1,15,-,TRBJ2-3,TGTGCCAGCACAGTAGGGGGGCTCCGCACAGATACGCAGTATTTT,CASTVGGLRTDTQYF
-,TRBV10-1,13,TRBD1,TRBJ2-1,TGCGCCAGCAGTATCACAGGGGGCAATGAGCAGTTCTTC,CASSITGGNEQFF
-,TRBV5-1,14,-,TRBJ2-7,TGCGCCAGCAGCTTGGTGGGACATTCCTACGAGCAGTACTTC,CASSLVGHSYEQYF
-,TRBV12-3/TRBV12-4,17,TRBD2,TRBJ2-2,TGTGCCAGCAGTCTCCTTATGGGGACTATGAGGTCCGGGGAGCTGTTTTTT,CASSLLMGTMRSGELFF
few,TRBV29-1,14,-,TRBJ2-5,TGCAGCGCGGTAGGCGGGCCTAACCAAGAGACCCAGTACTTC,CSAVGGPNQETQYF
many,TRBV29-1,13,-,TRBJ1-1,TGCAGCGCCGGGCATGGAGAGGGGTTTGAAGCTTTCTTT,CSAGHGEGFEAFF
few,TRBV7-9,13,TRBD2,TRBJ2-1,TGTGCCAGCAGCCCGGGGGGTGGTCATGAGCAGTTCTTC,CASSPGGGHEQFF
few,TRBV27,14,-,TRBJ1-1,TGTGCCAGCAGTTTCTCGGGTATGAACACTGAAGCTTTCTTT,CASSFSGMNTEAFF
-,TRBV27,14,-,TRBJ2-3,TGTGCCAGCAGTCCTGGACAGCACACAGATACGCAGTATTTT,CASSPGQHTDTQYF
few,TRBV10-3,19,-,TRBJ1-6,TGTGCCATCAGTGAGTCAGAGTGGGCAGGGGACCACTATAATTCACCCCTCCACTTT,CAISESEWAGDHYNSPLHF
many,TRBV29-1,13,-,TRBJ1-1,TGCAGCGGGGAGGACAGCCCGAACACTGAAGCTTTCTTT,CSGEDSPNTEAFF
many,TRBV27,16,-,TRBJ2-3,TGTGCCAGCAGTTTAAAGGGGGGCGGGACCACAGATACGCAGTATTTT,CASSLKGGGTTDTQYF
many,TRBV5-1,15,TRBD1,TRBJ2-3,TGCGCCAGCAGCTTCCGGGACAGGGGGCTGGATACGCAGTATTTT,CASSFRDRGLDTQYF
-,TRBV12-3/TRBV12-4,13,TRBD1,TRBJ1-1,TGTGCCAGCAGCTCGATCCCCGACAGGGAGCTATTCTTT,CASSSIPDRELFF
-,TRBV5-1,15,TRBD1,TRBJ2-7,TGCGCCAGCAGCTCCACCGGGACAGGGGAACGCGAGCAGTACTTC,CASSSTGTGEREQYF
many,TRBV11-2,14,-,TRBJ2-7,TGTGCCAGCAGCTTAGATCAAGGCCGCTACGAGCAGTACTTC,CASSLDQGRYEQYF
few,TRBV5-1,15,-,TRBJ1-1,TGCGCCAGCGTAGGGGGGGGATTGATGAACACTGAAGCTTTCTTT,CASVGGGLMNTEAFF
-,TRBV9,15,-,TRBJ2-5,TGTGCCAGCAGCGTAGGGGTAGGGGTGGTAGAGACCCAGTACTTC,CASSVGVGVVETQYF
few,TRBV6-5,14,-,TRBJ2-7,TGTGCCAGCAGTTACGGTGGGCCCCTCTACGAGCAGTACTTC,CASSYGGPLYEQYF
-,TRBV15,12,-,TRBJ2-2,TGTGCCACCAGCAGCGGAACCGGGGAGCTGTTTTTT,CATSSGTGELFF
few,TRBV4-2,18,TRBD2,TRBJ2-7,TGTGCCAGCAGCTATCCGACTGCCACTAGCGGGACTACCTACGAGCAGTACTTC,CASSYPTATSGTTYEQYF
many,TRBV4-1,15,-,TRBJ1-2,TGCGCCAGCAGCCAAGATTATAATCAAGGCTATGGCTACACCTTC,CASSQDYNQGYGYTF
few,TRBV5-1,14,-,TRBJ2-3,TGCGCCAGCAGCTTGGGCGAGGCCCCAGATACGCAGTATTTT,CASSLGEAPDTQYF
many,TRBV27,14,-,TRBJ1-2,TGTGCCAGCAGTTTATCAACAGGGAATCGTGGCTACACCTTC,CASSLSTGNRGYTF
few,TRBV18,15,-,TRBJ2-1,TGTGCCAGCTCACCGTGGAGGGAAAGCTACAATGAGCAGTTCTTC,CASSPWRESYNEQFF
few,TRBV12-3/TRBV12-4,8,-,TRBJ1-4,TGTGCCAGCAGCCAACTGTTTTTT,CASSQLFF
few,TRBV28,14,-,TRBJ2-7,TGTGCCAGCAGAAAAGGCGGCGCCTCGGGCGAGCAGTACTTC,CASRKGGASGEQYF
many,TRBV3-1,14,TRBD1,TRBJ1-2,TGTGCCAGCAGCCAAGGGACAGGGCCAGGTGGCTACACCTTC,CASSQGTGPGGYTF
-,TRBV10-3,11,-,TRBJ2-7,TGTGCCATCAGTGAGTTAGGGACTCAGTACTTC,CAISELGTQYF
-,TRBV4-1,14,-,TRBJ1-2,TGCGCCAGCAGCCAAGATCGGACGGGCTATGGCTACACCTTC,CASSQDRTGYGYTF
-,TRBV18,17,-,TRBJ2-1,TGTGCCAGCTCACCCCCCGGGACGGAGAGCTCCTACAATGAGCAGTTCTTC,CASSPPGTESSYNEQFF
-,TRBV2,13,-,TRBJ1-2,TGTGCCAGCAGCGAGGGCAGGGACTATGGCTACACCTTC,CASSEGRDYGYTF
few,TRBV25-1,13,TRBD1,TRBJ1-2,TGTGCCACCAGGGACAGCCGAAACTATGGCTACACCTTC,CATRDSRNYGYTF
-,TRBV4-1,19,TRBD1,TRBJ1-1,TGCGCCAGCAGCCCTAAAACCAGGGGGGAGTGGGTAATGAACACTGAAGCTTTCTTT,CASSPKTRGEWVMNTEAFF
few,TRBV20-1,13,TRBD2,TRBJ2-7,TGCAGTGCTAGAGATGGAGCGGGGGAGAAGCAGTACTTC,CSARDGAGEKQYF
-,TRBV7-9,14,-,TRBJ1-4,TGTGCCAGCAGCCAGCAGGGGTACTCCGAAAAACTGTTTTTT,CASSQQGYSEKLFF
few,TRBV27,16,TRBD1,TRBJ2-5,TGTGCCAGCAGGAGAACAGGGGTCGGCGGGCAAGAGACCCAGTACTTC,CASRRTGVGGQETQYF
-,TRBV25-1,16,-,TRBJ2-1,TGTGCCAGCAGTGAATCGATAGGGAGCGGCAACAATGAGCAGTTCTTC,CASSESIGSGNNEQFF
few,TRBV19,13,TRBD1,TRBJ2-7,TGTGCCAGTAGTGGGCGGACAGGCTACGAGCAGTACTTC,CASSGRTGYEQYF
-,TRBV6-1,14,-,TRBJ2-1,TGTGCCAGCATGAGCCTAGGAGGGGCCAATGAGCAGTTCTTC,CASMSLGGANEQFF